This T cell receptor (beta chain) was obtained from a study of cytomegalovirus exposure and HLA in healthy donors. Study-level points and caveats: According to the study, 160 or so TCR beta chains were cytomegalovirus-associated.

This PCR relied on a set of 60 Vbeta primers and 13 Jbeta primers. The protocol was immunoSEQ multiplex PCR, while the TCRdb copy is restricted to in-frame clones and leaves out a portion. The sample includes approximately 190,000 clones. To note about this clone: Its antigen is not identified.

Sequenced sample: PBMCs. The TCR originated in a boy between 10 and 17 years old in good health and CMV-seronegative.

CDR3 sequence: CAISELGQGRLTEAFF. The CDR3 DNA reads as TGTGCCATCAGTGAGTTGGGACAGGGGCGTCTCACTGAAGCTTTCTTT. V is TRBV10-3 and J is TRBJ1-1; 10 nucleotides agree with TRBD1. From germline, CDR1 is ENHRY and CDR2 SYGVKD. Unmatched junction bases numbered 6, after V lost 1 base and J lost 4 bases. This CDR3 comprises 16 residues.